This TCR beta chain was sequenced in a study of human T cells and chemical hapten exposure. At the level of the study: In the approximately 24-week study, patients were dosed weekly with diphenylcyclopropenone on the scalp throughout.

TCRdb processed the RACE reads anew with MiXCR; each CDR3 protein has one entry. This table holds 300,000 to 450,000 distinct CDR3 sequences, roughly 4.6% found once. V was shortened by 0 bases and J by 0 bases, with 11 bases between the two germline ends. The CDR3 is 16 residues long. The germline V gene encodes CDR1 LGHNA and CDR2 YNFKEQ. The time point was: pre-sensitization, week 0. Treatment defined: therapeutic diphenylcyclopropenone sensitization with weekly scalp DPC. The V call is TRBV4-2, the J call TRBJ1-2; D gene ambiguous. The sequence was obtained from a woman in her forties or fifties with alopecia areata. Some clones in this sample may be carry-over from other donors' samples. Here the sequenced sample was whole blood, taken in connection with sensitization to the hapten diphenylcyclopropenone (DPC). In nucleotides, the CDR3 is TGTGCCAGCAGCCAAGAGCCTAGGACTGCTAACTATGGCTACACCTTC. Translating it yields CASSQEPRTANYGYTF.